The rows below give T cell receptor beta chains drawn from one sample of a study of naive and memory T cell subsets. TCRdb passed the UMI-ligation and nested PCR reads through MiXCR, listing each CDR3 protein once. Of some 21,000 distinct CDR3 sequences in the sample, about 10% are singletons; the top ten hold around 18%. The sample was central memory CD8+ T cells from blood. These receptors were collected from a human donor in good health. The CDR3 runs from the conserved cysteine through the conserved F or W. D genes are given only for firm matches.

TRBV4-2 . CASSQDFRSYNEQFF
TRBV25-1 TRBD1 CASREQGAPGKETQYF
TRBV29-1 TRBD1 CSDGTGGAGYGYTF
TRBV6-2/TRBV6-3 . CASSYGPNEQFF
TRBV11-3 . CASSLGSDVGGVLGNEQFF
TRBV27 . CASSPSVGAANEQFF
TRBV6-6 . CASSLTYGYTF
TRBV30 . CAWSGWGELFF
TRBV28 TRBD1 CASSPGQAIQETQYF
TRBV7-9 . CASSLLRGEEFF
TRBV6-1 . CASLGGSGGSYNEQFF
TRBV28 . CASSFGGNTGELFF
TRBV28 TRBD1 CASRGQGGYEQYF
TRBV18 TRBD1 CASSSTGGTDTQYF
TRBV5-4 TRBD2 CASRPGTSAEQYF
TRBV7-3 . CASSLFGGDVQETQYF
TRBV7-9 . CASSSTSYNEQFF
TRBV5-5 TRBD1 CASSLWKGTGGAGGYTF
TRBV2 . CASSVSGPTDTQYF
TRBV6-2/TRBV6-3 . CASSYSEAEGVYNEQFF
TRBV28 . CASSLIRGGDEQYF
TRBV5-5 . CASSRGWEQFF
TRBV10-3 TRBD1 CAISESWTGGVNTEAFF
TRBV12-3/TRBV12-4 . CASSYTGWDYAYGYTF
TRBV7-7 . CASSLKGGADEQFF
TRBV5-4 TRBD1 CASSTGTVYEQYF
TRBV7-9 . CASSLVASRNNEQFF
TRBV7-6 . CASSPSVDSYNEQFF
TRBV4-1 TRBD2 CASSLRTSGGAETQYF
TRBV30 TRBD1 CAWATDRGAYEQYF
TRBV16 . CASSPVSFATNEKLFF
TRBV12-3/TRBV12-4 . CASSEGGTTQYF
TRBV9 . CASSVSGNTEAFF
TRBV25-1 . CASSPPWKNTEAFF
TRBV10-1 . CASSEGRSVDEQYF
TRBV6-5 . CASSYSRLGSSYNEQFF